This T cell receptor beta chain was identified in a study of shared clonotypes between healthy human individuals. Findings and limits, study-wide: With a handful of donors compared, 5% to 5.5% of naive CD4 clonotypes were shared. The sampled material consisted only of blood, and tissue repertoires are likely to differ. As a rule, naive subsets had a larger estimated richness than memory subsets.

In the original workflow: Filtering was not the same, since immunoSEQ gave junction-only sequences without quality scores. Sequencing used immunoSEQ multiplex PCR; TCRdb keeps in-frame clones, though not all of them. V and J calls and clone size come straight from that table; D and trimming were deduced from the DNA. Of around 2.1 million clones listed, approximately 94% were seen once; the top ten hold more than 1.5%. Concerning this clone itself: What it binds is not known.

CDR1 is MDHEN, CDR2 SYDVKM, per germline. J gave up 5 bases and V 5 bases, and 12 bases lay outside the gene matches. The length of the CDR3 is 15 residues. CD45RO negativity and positive selection for CCR7 defined naive CD8 cells, a population that excluded terminally differentiated effector memory CD45RA+ cells. Sequenced input: naive CD8+ T cells from PBMCs. The chain carries TRBV28 and TRBJ2-7; TRBD1 agrees at 7 bases. This receptor was obtained from a man aged 18 to 30 in good health. Some clones in this sample may be carry-over from other donors' samples. This CDR3 is CASSLTGELADEQYF. Here the CDR3 DNA reads TGTGCCAGCAGTCTAACAGGGGAACTTGCAGACGAGCAGTACTTC.